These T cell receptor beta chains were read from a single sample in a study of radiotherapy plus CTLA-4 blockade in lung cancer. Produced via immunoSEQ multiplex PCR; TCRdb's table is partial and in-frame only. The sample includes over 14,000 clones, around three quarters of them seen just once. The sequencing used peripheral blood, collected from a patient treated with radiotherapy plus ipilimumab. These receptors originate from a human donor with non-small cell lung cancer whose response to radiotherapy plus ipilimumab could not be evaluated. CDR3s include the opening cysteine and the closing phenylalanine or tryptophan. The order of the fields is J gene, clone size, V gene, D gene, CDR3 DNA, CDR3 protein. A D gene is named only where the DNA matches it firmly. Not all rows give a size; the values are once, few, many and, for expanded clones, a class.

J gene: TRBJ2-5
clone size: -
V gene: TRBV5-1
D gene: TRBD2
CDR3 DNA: TGCGCCAGCAGCTTGGTAACTAGCGGGGACCCAGGCCCCTTCCCACAAGAGACCCAGTACTTC
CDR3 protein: CASSLVTSGDPGPFPQETQYF

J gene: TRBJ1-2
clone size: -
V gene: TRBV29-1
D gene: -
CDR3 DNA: TGCAGCGCCTCGGGAGGGCGAGGCTACACCTTC
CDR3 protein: CSASGGRGYTF

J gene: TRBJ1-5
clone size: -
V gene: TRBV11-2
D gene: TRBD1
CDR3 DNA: TGTGCCAGCAGTTCCGACAGGGGCAATCAGCCCCAGCATTTT
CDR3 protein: CASSSDRGNQPQHF

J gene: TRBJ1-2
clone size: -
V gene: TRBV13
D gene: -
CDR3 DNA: TGTGCCAGCAGCTTAGAGGGGGGGGCCGGTGGCTACACCTTC
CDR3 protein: CASSLEGGAGGYTF

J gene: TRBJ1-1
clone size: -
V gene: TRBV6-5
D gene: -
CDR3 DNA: TGTGCCAGCAGTTCGCGACAGGATGAAACTTTCTTT
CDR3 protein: CASSSRQDETFF

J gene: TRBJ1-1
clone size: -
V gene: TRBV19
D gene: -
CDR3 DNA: TGTGCCAGTAGTGACAGACGGGCAGCTTTCTTT
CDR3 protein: CASSDRRAAFF

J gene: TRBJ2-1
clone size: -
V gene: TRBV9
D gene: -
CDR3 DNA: TGTGCCAGCAGCGTACTAGCCGGGGAGCAGTTCTTC
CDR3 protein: CASSVLAGEQFF

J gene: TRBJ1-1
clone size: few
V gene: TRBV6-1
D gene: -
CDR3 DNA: TGTGCCAGCAGTGAAGCCGACACTAACACTGAAGCTTTCTTT
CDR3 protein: CASSEADTNTEAFF

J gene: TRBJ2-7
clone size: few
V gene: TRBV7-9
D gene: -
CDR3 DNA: TGTGCCAGCAGCTTAGCCGGTCTAGTCTACGAGCAGTACTTC
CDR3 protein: CASSLAGLVYEQYF

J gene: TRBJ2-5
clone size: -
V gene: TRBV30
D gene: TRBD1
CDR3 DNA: TGTGCCTGGGATGCAGGGGGCAGGAGAGAGACCCAGTACTTC
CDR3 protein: CAWDAGGRRETQYF

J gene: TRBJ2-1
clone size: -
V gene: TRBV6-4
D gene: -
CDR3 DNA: TGTGCCAGCAGTGAGGACACCTACAATGAGCAGTTCTTC
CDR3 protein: CASSEDTYNEQFF

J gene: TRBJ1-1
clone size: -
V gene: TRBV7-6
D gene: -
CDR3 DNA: TGTGCCAGCAGCTTAGAAGAGACAGCCGTTGAAGCTTTCTTT
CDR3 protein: CASSLEETAVEAFF

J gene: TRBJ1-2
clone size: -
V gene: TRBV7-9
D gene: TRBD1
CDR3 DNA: TGTGCCAGCAGGAATACAGGGGACTATGGCTACACCTTC
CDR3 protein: CASRNTGDYGYTF

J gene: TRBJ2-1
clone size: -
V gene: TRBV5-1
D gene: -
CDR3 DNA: TGCGCCAGCAGCCCCCATCAGGGTTCGCCCTACAATGAGCAGTTCTTC
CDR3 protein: CASSPHQGSPYNEQFF

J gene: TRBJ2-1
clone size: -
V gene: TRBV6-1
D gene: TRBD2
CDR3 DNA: TGTGCCAGCAGTGTTGAGCGGGGGGGCCGGGAGCAGTTCTTC
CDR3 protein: CASSVERGGREQFF

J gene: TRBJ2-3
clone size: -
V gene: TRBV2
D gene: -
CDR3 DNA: TGTGCCAGCAGTCCCACTAGCACAGATACGCAGTATTTT
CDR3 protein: CASSPTSTDTQYF

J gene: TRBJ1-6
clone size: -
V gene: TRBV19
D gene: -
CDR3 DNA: TGTGCCAGTAGCCGACTACTTGGGATTGATTCACCCCTCCACTTT
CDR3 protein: CASSRLLGIDSPLHF

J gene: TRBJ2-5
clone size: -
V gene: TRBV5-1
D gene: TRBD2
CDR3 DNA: TGCGCCAGCAGCTCAATGGGACTAGCGGGGGCGGAGACCCAGTACTTC
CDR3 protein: CASSSMGLAGAETQYF

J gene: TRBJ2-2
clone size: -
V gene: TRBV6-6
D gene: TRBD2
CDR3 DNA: TGTGCCAGCCGGACTAGCGGGGGCCAAAACACCGGGGAGCTGTTTTTT
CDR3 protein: CASRTSGGQNTGELFF

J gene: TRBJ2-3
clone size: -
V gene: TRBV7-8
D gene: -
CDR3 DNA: TGTGCCAGCAGCTTATTATCTAGCACAGATACGCAGTATTTT
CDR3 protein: CASSLLSSTDTQYF

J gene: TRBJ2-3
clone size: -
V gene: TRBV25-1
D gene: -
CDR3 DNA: TGTGCCAGCAGCGTCGCAGATACGCAGTATTTT
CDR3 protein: CASSVADTQYF

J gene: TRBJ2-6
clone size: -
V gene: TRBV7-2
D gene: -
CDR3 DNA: TGTGCCAGCAGCGGGCGACAGCCCTCTGGGGCCAACGTCCTGACTTTC
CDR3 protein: CASSGRQPSGANVLTF

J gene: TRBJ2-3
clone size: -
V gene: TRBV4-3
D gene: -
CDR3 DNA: TGCGCCAGCAGCCAAGAGGGCAATACAGATACGCAGTATTTT
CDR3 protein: CASSQEGNTDTQYF

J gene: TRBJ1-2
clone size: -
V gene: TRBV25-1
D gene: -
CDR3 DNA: TGTGCCAGCAGCACCCCAGGCTACTATGGCTACACCTTC
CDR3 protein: CASSTPGYYGYTF

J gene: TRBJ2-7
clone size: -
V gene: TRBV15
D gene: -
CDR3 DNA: TGTGCCACCAGCAGAGGGGGGCCGGGACAAGCCTACGAGCAGTACTTC
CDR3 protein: CATSRGGPGQAYEQYF

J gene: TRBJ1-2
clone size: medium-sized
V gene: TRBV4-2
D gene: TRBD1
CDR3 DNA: TGTGCCAGCAGCAATACAGGGGCAGGAGGCTACACCTTC
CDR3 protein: CASSNTGAGGYTF

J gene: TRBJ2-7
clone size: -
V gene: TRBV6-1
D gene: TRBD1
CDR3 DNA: TGTGCCAGCAGTGATTGGACCGGGACAGGGGGCTACGAGCAGTACTTC
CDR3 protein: CASSDWTGTGGYEQYF

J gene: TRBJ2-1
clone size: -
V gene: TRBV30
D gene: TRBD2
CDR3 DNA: TGTGCCTGGAGTTCCGGACTAGCGGGGAGCTCCTACAATGAGCAGTTCTTC
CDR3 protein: CAWSSGLAGSSYNEQFF

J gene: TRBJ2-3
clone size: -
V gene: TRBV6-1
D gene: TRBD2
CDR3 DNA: TGTGCCAGCAGTGAATCAGGACTAGCGGGGGCAGATACGCAGTATTTT
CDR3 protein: CASSESGLAGADTQYF

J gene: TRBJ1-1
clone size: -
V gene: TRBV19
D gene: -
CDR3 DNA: TGTGCCAGTAGTAACGGTGAAGCTTTCTTT
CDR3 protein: CASSNGEAFF

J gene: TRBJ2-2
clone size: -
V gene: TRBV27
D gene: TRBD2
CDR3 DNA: TGTGCCAGCAGTCCGGGACGGGGGGCCGGGGAGCTGTTTTTT
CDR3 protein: CASSPGRGAGELFF

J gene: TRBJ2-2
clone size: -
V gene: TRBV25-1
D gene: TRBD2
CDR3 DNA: TGTGCCAGCAGTAGCCCTTTAGCGGGGGGGGCCGGGGAGCTGTTTTTT
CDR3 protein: CASSSPLAGGAGELFF

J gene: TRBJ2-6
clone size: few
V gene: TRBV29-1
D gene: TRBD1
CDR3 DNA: TGCAGCGTTGAACAGGGGGCCTCTGGGGCCAACGTCCTGACTTTC
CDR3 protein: CSVEQGASGANVLTF

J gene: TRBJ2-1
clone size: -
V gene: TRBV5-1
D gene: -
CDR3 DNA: TGCGCCAGCAGCTTGGGGCTCGATGAGCAGTTCTTC
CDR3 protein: CASSLGLDEQFF

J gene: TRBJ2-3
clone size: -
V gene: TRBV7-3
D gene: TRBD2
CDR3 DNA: TGTGCCAGCAGCTCGGGGACTAGCGGGGGTTACACAGATACGCAGTATTTT
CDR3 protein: CASSSGTSGGYTDTQYF

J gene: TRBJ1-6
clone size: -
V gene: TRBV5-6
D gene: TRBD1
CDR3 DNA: TGTGCCAGCAGCACCGACAGGGGGCCCCTCCACTTT
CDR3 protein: CASSTDRGPLHF

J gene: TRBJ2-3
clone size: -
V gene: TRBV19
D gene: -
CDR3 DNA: TGTGCCAGTAGTCCACAGGGCACAGATACGCAGTATTTT
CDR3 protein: CASSPQGTDTQYF

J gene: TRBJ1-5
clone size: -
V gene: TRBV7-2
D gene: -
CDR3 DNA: TGTGCCAGCAGCTCTTCCGGGAGACCAAATCAGCCCCAGCATTTT
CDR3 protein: CASSSSGRPNQPQHF

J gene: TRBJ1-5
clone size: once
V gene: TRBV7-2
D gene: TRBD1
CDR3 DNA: TGTGCCAGCAGCGACCGGGACAGAGGCCTTAATCAGCCCCAGCATTTT
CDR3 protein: CASSDRDRGLNQPQHF

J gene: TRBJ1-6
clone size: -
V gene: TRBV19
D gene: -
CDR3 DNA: TGTGCCAGTAGTATAGATTTAACGAAGCGGGACAACATCCACTTT
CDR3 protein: CASSIDLTKRDNIHF

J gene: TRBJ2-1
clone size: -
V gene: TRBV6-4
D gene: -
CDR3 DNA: TGTGCCAGCAGTCCTACCCCTAGCGAGGGGGGGAATGAGCAGTTCTTC
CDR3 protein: CASSPTPSEGGNEQFF

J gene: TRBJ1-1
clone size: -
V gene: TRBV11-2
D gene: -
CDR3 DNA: TGTGCCAGCAGCTTAGTCTCGGGGAATGGTGAAGCTTTCTTT
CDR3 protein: CASSLVSGNGEAFF

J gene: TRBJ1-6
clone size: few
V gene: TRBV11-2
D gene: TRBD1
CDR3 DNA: TGTGCCAGCAGCTTTGACAGGGGACGTTCACCCCTCCACTTT
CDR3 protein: CASSFDRGRSPLHF

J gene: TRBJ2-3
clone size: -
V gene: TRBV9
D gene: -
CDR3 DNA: TGTGCCAGCAGCGTAGGAGGAGCCCCAGATACGCAGTATTTT
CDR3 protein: CASSVGGAPDTQYF

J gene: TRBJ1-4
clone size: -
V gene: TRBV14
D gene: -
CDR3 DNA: TGTGCCAGCAGCCAAGAAACCGGGCCTCGGGGGGAAAAACTGTTTTTT
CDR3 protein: CASSQETGPRGEKLFF

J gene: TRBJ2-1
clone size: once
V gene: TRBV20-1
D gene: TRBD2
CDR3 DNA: TGCAGTGCTAGCGGGGGGAAGTTCTTC
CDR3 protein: CSASGGKFF

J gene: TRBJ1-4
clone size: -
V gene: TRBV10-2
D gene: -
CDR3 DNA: TGCGCCAGCAGTGATAGAGCGGGGGTCCGTGAAAAACTGTTTTTT
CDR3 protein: CASSDRAGVREKLFF

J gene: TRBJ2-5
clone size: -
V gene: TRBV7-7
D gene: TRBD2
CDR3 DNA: TGTGCCAGCAGCTCGGGACTAGCGGGGCAAGAGACCCAGTACTTC
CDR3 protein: CASSSGLAGQETQYF

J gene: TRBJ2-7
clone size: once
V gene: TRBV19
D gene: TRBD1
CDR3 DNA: TGTGCCAGTTCATCGATCCGGACAGGCTCCTACGAGCAGTACTTC
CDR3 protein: CASSSIRTGSYEQYF

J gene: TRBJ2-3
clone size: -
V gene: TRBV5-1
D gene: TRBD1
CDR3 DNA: TGCGCCAGCAGCCCAGCGGGACAGGGGGCCACAGATACGCAGTATTTT
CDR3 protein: CASSPAGQGATDTQYF

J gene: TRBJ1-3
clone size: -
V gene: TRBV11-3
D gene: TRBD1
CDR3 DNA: TGTGCCAGCAGCAGCCCCCGGGACAGACGAAACACCATATATTTT
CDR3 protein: CASSSPRDRRNTIYF

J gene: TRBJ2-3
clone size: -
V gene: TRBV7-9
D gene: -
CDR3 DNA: TGTGCCAGCAGCCCCCGGACGGGCGGGAAGAATACGCAGTATTTT
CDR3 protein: CASSPRTGGKNTQYF

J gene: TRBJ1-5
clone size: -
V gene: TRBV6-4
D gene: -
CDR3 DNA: TGTGCCAGCAGCATACAGGAATCTCAACCCCAGCATTTT
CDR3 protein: CASSIQESQPQHF